Listed below are T cell receptor beta chains from one sample, sequenced in a study of blood T cell repertoires in COVID-19. Repertoires were generated with immunoSEQ multiplex PCR, while TCRdb's copy carries only in-frame clones and drops some. The sample lists around 170,000 clones; around 85% were seen once. The specimen sequenced was peripheral blood. The receptors were sampled from an older woman with acute or convalescent COVID-19. Each CDR3 is given with its conserved first and last residue. A D gene is named only where the DNA matches it firmly. Rows give clone size only sometimes, using once, few, many, or a class for an expanded clone.

CDR3 length: 14; V gene: TRBV3-1/TRBV3-2; J gene: TRBJ1-1; clone size: -; D gene: -; CDR3 DNA: TGTGCCAGCAGCCAAGTCCCAGGGAACACTGAAGCTTTCTTT; CDR3 protein: CASSQVPGNTEAFF
CDR3 length: 15; V gene: TRBV28; J gene: TRBJ1-1; clone size: -; D gene: TRBD1; CDR3 DNA: TGTGCCAGCAGTTTGCAGGGGGCGCCGAACACTGAAGCTTTCTTT; CDR3 protein: CASSLQGAPNTEAFF
CDR3 length: 15; V gene: TRBV27; J gene: TRBJ2-3; clone size: -; D gene: TRBD1; CDR3 DNA: TGTGCCAGCAGTTTAGGGGACAGGGGTACAGATACGCAGTATTTT; CDR3 protein: CASSLGDRGTDTQYF
CDR3 length: 18; V gene: TRBV9; J gene: TRBJ2-5; clone size: -; D gene: TRBD1; CDR3 DNA: TGTGCCAGCAGCGACCCCGGGGCCAGGGACAGTCTCCGGGAGACCCAGTACTTC; CDR3 protein: CASSDPGARDSLRETQYF
CDR3 length: 16; V gene: TRBV7-2; J gene: TRBJ1-3; clone size: -; D gene: TRBD1; CDR3 DNA: TGTGCCAGCAGCTTGTCCGACAGGGGCTTCGGAAACACCATATATTTT; CDR3 protein: CASSLSDRGFGNTIYF
CDR3 length: 15; V gene: TRBV19; J gene: TRBJ2-1; clone size: -; D gene: TRBD2; CDR3 DNA: TGTGCCAGTAGTCTGCGGGGGACCTCCTACAATGAGCAGTTCTTC; CDR3 protein: CASSLRGTSYNEQFF
CDR3 length: 15; V gene: TRBV7-9; J gene: TRBJ1-2; clone size: -; D gene: TRBD1; CDR3 DNA: TGTGCCAGCAGCCTGGCGACAGGGTTCGACTATGGCTACACCTTC; CDR3 protein: CASSLATGFDYGYTF
CDR3 length: 13; V gene: TRBV2; J gene: TRBJ2-7; clone size: -; D gene: TRBD1; CDR3 DNA: TGTGCCAGCACGGACAGGGCTGTCCACGAGCAGTACTTC; CDR3 protein: CASTDRAVHEQYF
CDR3 length: 14; V gene: TRBV28; J gene: TRBJ1-2; clone size: -; D gene: -; CDR3 DNA: TGTGCCAGCAGTTTGGCAGGTACTAACTATGGCTACACCTTC; CDR3 protein: CASSLAGTNYGYTF
CDR3 length: 14; V gene: TRBV6-6; J gene: TRBJ2-5; clone size: -; D gene: -; CDR3 DNA: TGTGCCAGCAGTTATGCGGGGGCAGAAGAGACCCAGTACTTC; CDR3 protein: CASSYAGAEETQYF
CDR3 length: 13; V gene: TRBV19; J gene: TRBJ1-5; clone size: -; D gene: TRBD1; CDR3 DNA: TGTGCCAGCCGGGACAGCTACAATCAGCCCCAGCATTTT; CDR3 protein: CASRDSYNQPQHF
CDR3 length: 16; V gene: TRBV3-1/TRBV3-2; J gene: TRBJ2-1; clone size: -; D gene: TRBD1; CDR3 DNA: TGTGCCAGCAGCCACGTCCGACAGGGATTAGGGAATGAGCAGTTCTTC; CDR3 protein: CASSHVRQGLGNEQFF
CDR3 length: 18; V gene: TRBV19; J gene: TRBJ1-1; clone size: -; D gene: TRBD1; CDR3 DNA: TGTGCCAGTAGTCTAAGGACAGGGGGGACCCGGACGAACACTGAAGCTTTCTTT; CDR3 protein: CASSLRTGGTRTNTEAFF
CDR3 length: 15; V gene: TRBV7-2; J gene: TRBJ1-3; clone size: -; D gene: TRBD1; CDR3 DNA: TGTGCCAGCAGCTTAGTTGCAGGGGGCTCTAACACCATATATTTT; CDR3 protein: CASSLVAGGSNTIYF
CDR3 length: 15; V gene: TRBV5-1; J gene: TRBJ2-1; clone size: -; D gene: TRBD2; CDR3 DNA: TGCGCCAGCAGCTGGACTAGCGGGGGGCACAATGAGCAGTTCTTC; CDR3 protein: CASSWTSGGHNEQFF
CDR3 length: 15; V gene: TRBV19; J gene: TRBJ1-1; clone size: -; D gene: -; CDR3 DNA: TGTGCCAGTAGTACCCACAGGATGGTGAACACTGAAGCTTTCTTT; CDR3 protein: CASSTHRMVNTEAFF
CDR3 length: 14; V gene: TRBV30; J gene: TRBJ2-7; clone size: -; D gene: -; CDR3 DNA: TGTGCCTGGAGTGTCCTGCGACAGAGCTACGAGCAGTACTTC; CDR3 protein: CAWSVLRQSYEQYF
CDR3 length: 13; V gene: TRBV19; J gene: TRBJ1-2; clone size: -; D gene: TRBD1; CDR3 DNA: TGTGCCAGTAGTATCGCAGGGGGCGATGGCTACACCTTC; CDR3 protein: CASSIAGGDGYTF
CDR3 length: 15; V gene: TRBV9; J gene: TRBJ1-1; clone size: -; D gene: -; CDR3 DNA: TGTGCCAGCAGCGTAGGAGGGGAGGGGAACACTGAAGCTTTCTTT; CDR3 protein: CASSVGGEGNTEAFF
CDR3 length: 13; V gene: TRBV7-9; J gene: TRBJ2-7; clone size: -; D gene: TRBD1; CDR3 DNA: TGTGCCAGCAGGCTACAGGGGGCATACGAGCAGTACTTC; CDR3 protein: CASRLQGAYEQYF
CDR3 length: 15; V gene: TRBV6-1; J gene: TRBJ2-1; clone size: -; D gene: TRBD1; CDR3 DNA: TGTGCCAGCAGTTCCGGACAGGGGCGAGGCAATGAGCAGTTCTTC; CDR3 protein: CASSSGQGRGNEQFF
CDR3 length: 14; V gene: TRBV2; J gene: TRBJ2-1; clone size: once; D gene: -; CDR3 DNA: TGTGCCAGCAGTGAAGGGGGTGGACTCAATGAGCAGTTCTTC; CDR3 protein: CASSEGGGLNEQFF
CDR3 length: 14; V gene: TRBV5-1; J gene: TRBJ1-1; clone size: once; D gene: -; CDR3 DNA: TGCGCCAGCAGCTACGGACAGAAGAACACTGAAGCTTTCTTT; CDR3 protein: CASSYGQKNTEAFF
CDR3 length: 14; V gene: TRBV7-8; J gene: TRBJ1-1; clone size: -; D gene: -; CDR3 DNA: TGTGCCAGCAGCTCAGCCCGGTTGTTCACTGAAGCTTTCTTT; CDR3 protein: CASSSARLFTEAFF
CDR3 length: 14; V gene: TRBV19; J gene: TRBJ1-3; clone size: -; D gene: -; CDR3 DNA: TGTGCCAGTAGTATAGGACAATCTGGAAACACCATATATTTT; CDR3 protein: CASSIGQSGNTIYF
CDR3 length: 14; V gene: TRBV12-5; J gene: TRBJ1-1; clone size: few; D gene: -; CDR3 DNA: TGTGCTAGTGGCCTGACCGGGGGGAACACTGAAGCTTTCTTT; CDR3 protein: CASGLTGGNTEAFF
CDR3 length: 15; V gene: TRBV28; J gene: TRBJ1-1; clone size: -; D gene: TRBD1; CDR3 DNA: TGTGCCAGCAGCTCCGGGGGGACAGGGGCAACTGAAGCTTTCTTT; CDR3 protein: CASSSGGTGATEAFF
CDR3 length: 15; V gene: TRBV30; J gene: TRBJ2-2; clone size: -; D gene: -; CDR3 DNA: TGTGCCTGGAGTGTCGGGAATACGAACACCGGGGAGCTGTTTTTT; CDR3 protein: CAWSVGNTNTGELFF
CDR3 length: 14; V gene: TRBV3-1/TRBV3-2; J gene: TRBJ1-2; clone size: -; D gene: -; CDR3 DNA: TGTGCCAGCAGCCAAAGGCCGGGTAACTATGGCTACACCTTC; CDR3 protein: CASSQRPGNYGYTF
CDR3 length: 14; V gene: TRBV9; J gene: TRBJ2-7; clone size: -; D gene: TRBD1; CDR3 DNA: TGTGCCAGCAGCCCGGGGACAGGAGCCTACGAGCAGTACTTC; CDR3 protein: CASSPGTGAYEQYF
CDR3 length: 15; V gene: TRBV9; J gene: TRBJ2-1; clone size: -; D gene: -; CDR3 DNA: TGTGCCAGCAGCCCTTGGCTGGGGGGTGTGAATGAGCAGTTCTTC; CDR3 protein: CASSPWLGGVNEQFF
CDR3 length: 16; V gene: TRBV3-1/TRBV3-2; J gene: TRBJ2-1; clone size: -; D gene: TRBD2; CDR3 DNA: TGTGCCAGCAGCCGGAGGGTGGCGGGAGGCCTCGATGAGCAGTTCTTC; CDR3 protein: CASSRRVAGGLDEQFF
CDR3 length: 14; V gene: TRBV6-2/TRBV6-3; J gene: TRBJ1-1; clone size: -; D gene: -; CDR3 DNA: TGTGCCAGCAGCTTGCTGGACGGGGGTACTGAAGCTTTCTTT; CDR3 protein: CASSLLDGGTEAFF
CDR3 length: 15; V gene: TRBV2; J gene: TRBJ1-5; clone size: -; D gene: -; CDR3 DNA: TGTGCCAGCAGTTTCGACCAGGGCGGGGGTCAGCCCCAGCATTTT; CDR3 protein: CASSFDQGGGQPQHF
CDR3 length: 16; V gene: TRBV6-5; J gene: TRBJ1-2; clone size: -; D gene: TRBD1; CDR3 DNA: TGTGCCAGCAGTTACTCGAGATGGACAGGGCGGTATGGCTACACCTTC; CDR3 protein: CASSYSRWTGRYGYTF
CDR3 length: 13; V gene: TRBV29-1; J gene: TRBJ2-7; clone size: -; D gene: TRBD1; CDR3 DNA: TGCAGCGTTGAAGTAGGACAGGGGTACGAGCAGTACTTC; CDR3 protein: CSVEVGQGYEQYF
CDR3 length: 19; V gene: TRBV6-2/TRBV6-3; J gene: TRBJ2-1; clone size: -; D gene: TRBD2; CDR3 DNA: TGTGCCAGCAGTTGGGGGGAGGTTGCCGGGAGGGGACTTGTGGGTGAGCAGTTCTTC; CDR3 protein: CASSWGEVAGRGLVGEQFF
CDR3 length: 14; V gene: TRBV4-1; J gene: TRBJ2-1; clone size: -; D gene: -; CDR3 DNA: TGCGCCAGCAGCCACTTGGAGGGGGCTAATGAGCAGTTCTTC; CDR3 protein: CASSHLEGANEQFF
CDR3 length: 13; V gene: TRBV12-3/TRBV12-4; J gene: TRBJ1-2; clone size: few; D gene: TRBD1; CDR3 DNA: TGTGCCAGCAGTGCGACAGGGAGACATGGCTACACCTTC; CDR3 protein: CASSATGRHGYTF
CDR3 length: 16; V gene: TRBV7-3; J gene: TRBJ2-1; clone size: -; D gene: TRBD2; CDR3 DNA: TGTGCCAGCAGCAAAGCGGGACTAGCGGGAGCCAATGAGCAGTTCTTC; CDR3 protein: CASSKAGLAGANEQFF
CDR3 length: 15; V gene: TRBV10-3; J gene: TRBJ2-5; clone size: -; D gene: TRBD2; CDR3 DNA: TGTGCCATCAGTGAGTCGGGGACTAGCGGAGAGACCCAGTACTTC; CDR3 protein: CAISESGTSGETQYF
CDR3 length: 16; V gene: TRBV5-6; J gene: TRBJ1-1; clone size: -; D gene: -; CDR3 DNA: TGTGCCAGCAGCTTGCGGTGGGGACATTTGAACACTGAAGCTTTCTTT; CDR3 protein: CASSLRWGHLNTEAFF
CDR3 length: 15; V gene: TRBV24-1; J gene: TRBJ2-2; clone size: -; D gene: TRBD2; CDR3 DNA: TGTGCCACCAGTGATAGCGGGAGTGTCACCGGGGAGCTGTTTTTT; CDR3 protein: CATSDSGSVTGELFF
CDR3 length: 14; V gene: TRBV2; J gene: TRBJ2-7; clone size: -; D gene: TRBD1; CDR3 DNA: TGTGCCAGCAGTCCCGGGACAGGGACCTACGAGCAGTACTTC; CDR3 protein: CASSPGTGTYEQYF
CDR3 length: 16; V gene: TRBV19; J gene: TRBJ1-5; clone size: -; D gene: -; CDR3 DNA: TGTGCCAGTAGTATTTACCACAAAGTTAGCAATCAGCCCCAGCATTTT; CDR3 protein: CASSIYHKVSNQPQHF
CDR3 length: 16; V gene: TRBV18; J gene: TRBJ2-2; clone size: -; D gene: TRBD2; CDR3 DNA: TGTGCCAGCTCACCACCTGCGACTAGCGGCACCGGGGAGCTGTTTTTT; CDR3 protein: CASSPPATSGTGELFF
CDR3 length: 17; V gene: TRBV19; J gene: TRBJ2-1; clone size: -; D gene: -; CDR3 DNA: TGTGCCAGTAGTCCCGGACAGACCCAAAGAAATCACAATGAGCAGTTCTTC; CDR3 protein: CASSPGQTQRNHNEQFF
CDR3 length: 13; V gene: TRBV2; J gene: TRBJ1-1; clone size: -; D gene: -; CDR3 DNA: TGTGCCAGCATAGCTAGGGGGGGCACTGAAGCTTTCTTT; CDR3 protein: CASIARGGTEAFF
CDR3 length: 12; V gene: TRBV12-3/TRBV12-4; J gene: TRBJ2-5; clone size: -; D gene: -; CDR3 DNA: TGTGCCAGCAGTTTTTCTAGTGAGACCCAGTACTTC; CDR3 protein: CASSFSSETQYF
CDR3 length: 16; V gene: TRBV18; J gene: TRBJ2-3; clone size: -; D gene: -; CDR3 DNA: TGTGCCAGCTCACTCCCAGGGGCGAGGGGGACAGATACGCAGTATTTT; CDR3 protein: CASSLPGARGTDTQYF